This entry features one T cell receptor (beta chain) sequence. The antigen is not known. Per the germline V gene, CDR1 is SQVTM and CDR2 is ANQGSEA. The V and J ends lost 4 bases and 8 bases, in that order; junction bases with no gene match: 11. The CDR3 is made up of 14 amino acids. The data derive from a study of CD8+ T cells in alopecia areata. Overall study results and limits: Mice showed TCR sharing more clearly than patients did, possibly owing to HLA.

Extraction of RNA preceded its reverse transcription into cDNA, which served as the sequencing template. Sequenced by immunoSEQ multiplex PCR; TCRdb stores in-frame clones only, minus some. This sample has 150,000 to 200,000 clones, with 59% found just once. The sample here was CD4+ T cells sorted from blood, taken at week 0. The V and J genes are TRBV29-1 and TRBJ2-1; 7 nucleotides match TRBD2. This receptor was taken from a human donor with alopecia areata. CDR3 DNA: TGCAGCGTTGGCAGCGGGGCGGGGATCTATGAGCAGTTCTTC. Translated, it gives CSVGSGAGIYEQFF.